These T cell receptor beta chains were read from a single sample in a study of post-analysis software for immune sequencing data. TCRdb redid the calling of the PCR reads with MiXCR, one entry per CDR3 protein. This sample has roughly 730,000 distinct CDR3 sequences; around 27% occur once, and the top ten carry approximately 0.6%. Sequencing was done on a sample of blood. All receptors come from a girl aged 10-17 years with multiple sclerosis. Both conserved end residues are part of each CDR3. Each record gives: J gene, D gene, clone size, V gene, CDR3 protein, CDR3 DNA. D genes are given only for firm matches. Size tells how often a clone was seen (once, few, many) or the class of an expanded clone, and some rows leave it out.

J: TRBJ2-1
D: NA
size: few
V: TRBV20-1
CDR3: CSARTTRPQGNEQFF
DNA: TGCAGTGCTCGAACAACCCGGCCGCAGGGAAATGAGCAGTTCTTC

J: TRBJ2-5
D: TRBD2
size: NA
V: TRBV25-1
CDR3: CASSEETPSGIEETQYF
DNA: TGTGCCAGCAGTGAGGAGACCCCTAGCGGGATTGAAGAGACCCAGTACTTC

J: TRBJ2-1
D: TRBD2
size: few
V: TRBV15
CDR3: CATSTRLAGVHAEQFF
DNA: TGTGCCACCAGCACCCGACTAGCGGGGGTACATGCTGAGCAGTTCTTC

J: TRBJ1-1
D: NA
size: few
V: TRBV6-6
CDR3: CASRPSRLIEAFF
DNA: TGTGCCAGCAGACCATCAAGACTGATTGAAGCTTTCTTT

J: TRBJ2-7
D: NA
size: NA
V: TRBV20-1
CDR3: CSATLPYTYEQYF
DNA: TGCAGTGCTACCCTACCATATACCTACGAGCAGTACTTC

J: TRBJ2-4
D: NA
size: few
V: TRBV4-3
CDR3: CASSPAPWGAKNIQYF
DNA: TGCGCCAGCAGCCCAGCCCCATGGGGAGCCAAAAACATTCAGTACTTC

J: TRBJ2-7
D: TRBD2
size: few
V: TRBV12-3/TRBV12-4
CDR3: CASSLGGVLYEQYF
DNA: TGTGCCAGCAGCCTTGGGGGGGTTCTATACGAGCAGTACTTC

J: TRBJ1-4
D: NA
size: NA
V: TRBV20-1
CDR3: CSARAAGLGEKLFF
DNA: TGCAGTGCTAGAGCCGCGGGCCTCGGGGAAAAACTGTTTTTT

J: TRBJ2-1
D: TRBD2
size: once
V: TRBV5-5
CDR3: CASSLGLAGCEQFF
DNA: TGTGCCAGCAGCTTGGGACTAGCGGGTTGTGAGCAGTTCTTC

J: TRBJ2-1
D: NA
size: few
V: TRBV20-1
CDR3: CSANPQGRDEQFF
DNA: TGCAGTGCTAACCCCCAGGGTAGGGATGAGCAGTTCTTC

J: TRBJ2-5
D: NA
size: NA
V: TRBV28
CDR3: CASRSNRETQYF
DNA: TGTGCCAGCAGGTCGAACCGGGAGACCCAGTACTTC

J: TRBJ1-2
D: NA
size: few
V: TRBV2
CDR3: CASRVFGGPMVGYTF
DNA: TGTGCCAGCAGGGTCTTTGGGGGACCCATGGTAGGCTACACCTTC

J: TRBJ2-3
D: TRBD1
size: NA
V: TRBV5-1
CDR3: CASSAEPGTGPSTDTQYF
DNA: TGCGCCAGCAGCGCGGAGCCCGGGACAGGGCCTAGCACAGATACGCAGTATTTT

J: TRBJ2-7
D: TRBD1
size: NA
V: TRBV3-1
CDR3: CASSQDRGHYEQYF
DNA: TGTGCCAGCAGCCAAGACAGGGGGCACTACGAGCAGTACTTC

J: TRBJ2-5
D: TRBD1
size: NA
V: TRBV6-6
CDR3: CASDRQGETQYF
DNA: TGTGCCAGTGATCGACAGGGGGAGACCCAGTACTTC

J: TRBJ2-5
D: NA
size: NA
V: TRBV25-1
CDR3: CASSEFLGKTQYF
DNA: TGTGCCAGCAGTGAATTCCTCGGGAAGACCCAGTACTTC

J: TRBJ2-3
D: TRBD1
size: NA
V: TRBV12-3/TRBV12-4
CDR3: CASREDRVADTQYF
DNA: TGTGCCAGCAGGGAGGACAGGGTAGCAGATACGCAGTATTTT

J: TRBJ2-7
D: NA
size: many
V: TRBV4-3
CDR3: CASSLGTPYEQYF
DNA: TGCGCCAGCAGCCTGGGGACACCCTACGAGCAGTACTTC

J: TRBJ2-7
D: NA
size: NA
V: TRBV3-1
CDR3: CASSETRQTYEQYF
DNA: TGTGCCAGCAGCGAAACCCGTCAGACCTACGAGCAGTACTTC

J: TRBJ2-3
D: NA
size: NA
V: TRBV5-1
CDR3: CASSFFSENTDTQYF
DNA: TGCGCCAGCAGCTTTTTCTCAGAAAACACAGATACGCAGTATTTT

J: TRBJ2-3
D: NA
size: few
V: TRBV10-3
CDR3: CAISVNTADTDTQYF
DNA: TGTGCCATCAGTGTAAACACGGCGGATACAGATACGCAGTATTTT

J: TRBJ2-2
D: NA
size: NA
V: TRBV18
CDR3: CASSPLAGQENTGELFF
DNA: TGTGCCAGCTCACCATTGGCGGGCCAGGAGAACACCGGGGAGCTGTTTTTT

J: TRBJ1-6
D: TRBD1
size: many
V: TRBV9
CDR3: CASSLHPGQGNSPLHF
DNA: TGTGCCAGCAGCCTTCACCCGGGACAGGGGAACTCACCCCTCCACTTT

J: TRBJ1-1
D: NA
size: few
V: TRBV3-1
CDR3: CASSQDGGWNTEAFF
DNA: TGTGCCAGCAGCCAAGACGGGGGGTGGAACACTGAAGCTTTCTTT

J: TRBJ2-7
D: NA
size: NA
V: TRBV4-1
CDR3: CASSPGHGAQYF
DNA: TGCGCCAGCAGCCCCGGTCACGGGGCCCAGTACTTC

J: TRBJ2-2
D: TRBD1
size: few
V: TRBV13
CDR3: CASSSRQGKDTGELFF
DNA: TGTGCCAGCAGCTCAAGACAGGGGAAGGACACCGGGGAGCTGTTTTTT

J: TRBJ1-2
D: NA
size: NA
V: TRBV20-1
CDR3: CSARDWRDGQYGYTF
DNA: TGCAGTGCTAGAGATTGGAGGGATGGGCAGTATGGCTACACCTTC

J: TRBJ2-5
D: NA
size: NA
V: TRBV9
CDR3: CASSVRDRYQETQYF
DNA: TGTGCCAGCAGCGTGAGAGACAGGTACCAAGAGACCCAGTACTTC

J: TRBJ2-1
D: TRBD2
size: few
V: TRBV5-1
CDR3: CASSLAGAFADEQFF
DNA: TGCGCCAGCAGCTTAGCGGGGGCCTTCGCGGATGAGCAGTTCTTC

J: TRBJ2-1
D: NA
size: NA
V: TRBV5-5
CDR3: CASRLAGTPNNEQFF
DNA: TGTGCCAGCAGACTGGCCGGGACACCTAACAATGAGCAGTTCTTC

J: TRBJ1-6
D: TRBD1
size: few
V: TRBV20-1
CDR3: CSASKNRGSPLHF
DNA: TGCAGTGCTAGCAAAAACAGGGGTTCACCCCTCCACTTT

J: TRBJ2-1
D: TRBD2
size: NA
V: TRBV20-1
CDR3: CSAHTRLAGGYNEQFF
DNA: TGCAGTGCTCATACCAGACTAGCGGGGGGCTACAATGAGCAGTTCTTC

J: TRBJ2-3
D: TRBD2
size: few
V: TRBV20-1
CDR3: CSARRLASGSTDTQYF
DNA: TGCAGTGCTAGACGGCTAGCTAGCGGGAGCACAGATACGCAGTATTTT

J: TRBJ2-3
D: NA
size: NA
V: TRBV6-2/TRBV6-3
CDR3: CASSYGGHRTDTQYF
DNA: TGTGCCAGCAGTTACGGAGGGCACCGCACAGATACGCAGTATTTT

J: TRBJ2-5
D: TRBD1
size: NA
V: TRBV6-2/TRBV6-3
CDR3: CASSGDREIETQYF
DNA: TGTGCCAGCAGTGGGGACAGGGAGATAGAGACCCAGTACTTC

J: TRBJ2-3
D: NA
size: NA
V: TRBV24-1
CDR3: CATSDGRQDTQYF
DNA: TGTGCCACCAGTGATGGACGCCAGGATACGCAGTATTTT